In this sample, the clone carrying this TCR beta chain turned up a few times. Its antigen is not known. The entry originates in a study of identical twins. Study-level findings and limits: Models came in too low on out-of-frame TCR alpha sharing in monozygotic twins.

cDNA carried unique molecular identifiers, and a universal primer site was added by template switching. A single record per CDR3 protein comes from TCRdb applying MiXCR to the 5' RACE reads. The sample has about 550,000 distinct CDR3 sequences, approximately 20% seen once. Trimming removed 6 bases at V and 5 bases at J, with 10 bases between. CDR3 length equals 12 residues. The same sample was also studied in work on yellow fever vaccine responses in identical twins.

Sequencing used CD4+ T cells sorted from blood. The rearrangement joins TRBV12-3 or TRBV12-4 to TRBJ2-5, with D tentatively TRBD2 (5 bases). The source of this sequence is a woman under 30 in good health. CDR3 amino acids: CASSTPGETQYF. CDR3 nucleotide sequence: TGTGCCAGCAGCACCCCGGGGGAGACCCAGTACTTC.